The 2 T cell receptor beta chains below come from one sample, sequenced in a study of Ad26.COV2.S vaccination and SARS-CoV-2 variants. Measured with immunoSEQ multiplex PCR; TCRdb has only the in-frame clones, and not every one. The top ten clones hold about 5.5% of a sample with 150,000 to 200,000 clones, 87% of them seen once. This sample comprised peripheral blood, obtained after recovery from COVID-19. These receptors originate from a human donor who had recovered from COVID-19.

J is TRBJ2-2 and V is TRBV27; TRBD2 is a possible D gene (6 bases). Trimming took off 4 bases at V and 5 bases at J, with 20 bases between the two ends. CDR1 and CDR2 (germline): MNHEY, SMNVEV (reference sequence). CDR3 length: 17 residues. The CDR3 protein is CASSWGWGDPGTGELFF. CDR3 in DNA: TGTGCCAGCAGTTGGGGGTGGGGGGACCCAGGGACCGGGGAGCTGTTTTTT.

The chain's CDR3 is CSVDGTGGQETQYF. The CDR3 region has the DNA TGCAGCGTCGATGGGACAGGGGGGCAAGAGACCCAGTACTTC. V and J are TRBV29-1 and TRBJ2-5; TRBD1 aligns across 11 bases. The ends lost 6 bases at V and 2 bases at J; junction bases unmatched: 5. Germline V gene lookup returns CDR1 SQVTM and CDR2 ANQGSEA. The CDR3 consists of 14 residues.